This TCR beta chain comes out of a study of Graves' ophthalmopathy and Graves' hyperthyroidism (dated by TCRdb to the late 2010s). Background on the whole study: Peripheral blood samples were taken at the time of initial diagnosis, before any treatment was given. In total, under 150 blood samples were TCR-sequenced: approximately 40 ophthalmopathy, roughly 77 hyperthyroidism and roughly 17 hyperthyroidism-to-ophthalmopathy patients. Following sampling, methimazole starting at 30 mg daily was administered to hyperthyroidism patients, and high-dose intravenous methylprednisolone was administered to ophthalmopathy patients. To explore V-J signatures distinguishing ophthalmopathy from hyperthyroidism, a discovery set of some 100 patients (fewer than 45 ophthalmopathy, 55 to 60 stable hyperthyroidism) was enrolled. For training and testing, the 100 or so patients in the discovery cohort were randomly divided in a 7:3 ratio. An independent validation cohort comprised under 20 hyperthyroidism patients and 15 to 17 patients who later progressed from hyperthyroidism to ophthalmopathy. T-cell repertoires of thyroid tissue and blood were compared in 5 or 6 hyperthyroidism patients. The study used TCR beta repertoire signatures to distinguish Graves' ophthalmopathy from Graves' hyperthyroidism and to predict progression to ophthalmopathy. The investigation overall reported the following: In cross-validation, the 13-signature model distinguished ophthalmopathy from stable hyperthyroidism with about 90% sensitivity and 81% to 82% specificity, while in the test set the corresponding values were about 80% and 75%. Most of the expanded thyroid clonotypes with a frequency above 0.001 were also detected in blood, and it was suggested that the thyroid immune response may be reflected by blood repertoires. In validation, the model predicted ophthalmopathy progression with more than 55% sensitivity and about 73% specificity; about a dozen predicted patients were CT-confirmed with GO in a median of around 6 months. Sample size was not statistically predetermined, and group allocation was not concealed from the investigators.

The CDR3, cysteine through phenylalanine, is 15 amino acids long. The read is trimmed to its CDR3 DNA, 45 bases read in frame from base 1. At the junction V is shortened by 0 bases and J by 4 bases, with 12 bases in between. CDR1 and CDR2, per the germline V gene, are MNHEY and SVGEGT. This clonotype has more than one count but fewer than ten. There is no known antigen for this receptor. Per-nucleotide qualities are absent, and no much larger clonotype sits a single base away. Ophthalmopathy patients were characterized by moderately to severely active disease, a Clinical Activity Score of at least 3, a NOSPECS grade of at least 4, and a disease duration under 3 months. Anyone with other autoimmune diseases, uncontrolled infections, pregnancy or lactation was excluded from the study. Clinical symptoms, serum thyroxine, TRAb, thyroid ultrasound and orbital computed tomography formed the basis of the diagnosis. Using Ficoll-Paque density gradient centrifugation, PBMCs were isolated from 8.5 to 10 ml of fresh peripheral blood. Total RNA was extracted using Trizol reagent, and RNA quality was checked on an Agilent 2100 Bioanalyzer.

TCR beta CDR3 regions were amplified from RNA transcripts for repertoire sequencing. HTBI primers and the Qiagen OneStep RT-PCR kit were used in a first-round RT-PCR, which was followed by a second-round multiplex PCR, size selection and purification. The libraries underwent paired-end sequencing with 100 bp reads on an Illumina HiSeq2000. The study's own analysis went as follows. SOAPnuke was used to process the reads, throwing out any read that had adapters, had uncalled bases, had a mean Phred below 15, or lacked an exact constant-primer or identifier match. COPE v1.2.5 was used to merge high-quality paired reads. Each unique nucleotide sequence was treated as a clonotype, and MiTCR v1.1 was used to align the clonotypes to the IMGT TRB V, D and J references. Only V-J combinations with frequency above 0.0001 were analysed, covering 99% to 99.2% of repertoires. A TCR clonal expansion and chaos score per V-J combination was defined as the ratio of F50 clonal expansion to chaos observed in the TCRdist matrix. Welch's t-statistics and random forest were used to reduce features to about 13 V-J combinations, which were fed into a naive Bayes classifier. Thyroid-blood repertoire similarity was quantified with the Morisita-Horn index. Through fastp at Q25 and MiXCR, TCRdb rebuilt clones from the public reads, retaining in-frame beta chains. Records with the same CDR3 protein are collapsed into one entry carrying the most frequent genes and DNA. Here the V and J calls rest on TCRdb's processing, not on the authors' analysis. The sample table contains 170,000 or so distinct CDR3 sequences; only one count was recorded for 37% of them. The ten largest clones add up to 4.5% to 6% of the sample.

The TCR originated in a woman between 40 and 50 years old with Graves' ophthalmopathy. Donor details come from another sample of the same person, matched by shared clones. The V and J segments used are TRBV6-2 or TRBV6-3 and TRBJ2-5; a tentative D call is TRBD2 (7 bases match). What was sequenced was peripheral blood. The DNA sequence follows: TGTGCCAGCAGTTACTCCCGGGGGGCTGGAGAGACCCAGTACTTC. This gives the protein CASSYSRGAGETQYF.